The subject of this entry is one T cell receptor (beta chain). No antigen is known for it. This sample is drawn from a study of cytomegalovirus exposure and HLA in healthy donors. Study-level findings and limits: A later analysis found common viral pathogens apparently linked to several of the most significant clusters. In a later analysis, TCR beta V- and J-gene trimming was associated with a missense DCLRE1C variant. High sensitivity and specificity were reportedly achieved when the classifier diagnosed cytomegalovirus status.

A multiplex PCR was run with 60 Vbeta primers and 13 Jbeta primers. Clones were sequenced by immunoSEQ multiplex PCR, and TCRdb holds only the in-frame ones, with some missing. The sample consists of roughly 150,000 clones, 60% to 80% of them appearing once. The CDR3 contains 13 residues. V was clipped by 8 bases and J by 8 bases, with 18 bases between them. Looked up from germline, CDR1 is SGHAT and CDR2 is FQNNGV. The receptor's source is a man aged 25 to 40 in good health and CMV-seronegative. The sequencing input was PBMCs. V gene TRBV11-2 combines with J gene TRBJ1-2; tentative D call: TRBD1 (5 bases). CDR3 residues: CASSIYRLGGYTF. In DNA, the CDR3 is TGTGCCAGCTCCATATACAGGTTGGGCGGCTACACCTTC. Together with reference TRBV11-2 and TRBJ1-2, the CDR3 gives the full variable domain: EAGVAQSPRYKIIEKRQSVAFWCNPISGHATLYWYQQILGQGPKLLIQFQNNGVVDDSQLPKDRFSAERLKGVDSTLKIQPAKLEDSAVYLCASSIYRLGGYTFGSGTRLTVV.